This passage covers 22 T cell receptor beta chains from one sample sequenced in a study of long-term antiretroviral therapy in people with HIV. An immunoSEQ assay, version v3.0, was performed at survey level. Some clones are missing from TCRdb's copy, which holds only in-frame ones; the method was immunoSEQ multiplex PCR. The sample contains tens of thousands of clones, about nine tenths of which appear only once. Sequencing used unsorted PBMCs, obtained 1.8 years before starting antiretroviral therapy. All receptors derive from a woman in her twenties or thirties with HIV.

V usage is TRBV19 and J usage is TRBJ2-1; D is possibly TRBD2 (6 bases). Looked up from germline, CDR1 is LNHDA and CDR2 is SQIVND (reference sequence). There are 13 residues in the CDR3. The germline V and J ends were trimmed by 3 bases and 6 bases, with 9 bases remaining between them. The CDR3 nucleotides read TGTGCCAGTAGTATGAGGAGGGCCAATGAGCAGTTCTTC. Its translation: CASSMRRANEQFF.

V usage is TRBV27 and J usage is TRBJ2-7, with 8 bases that match TRBD2. The V and J ends lost 0 bases and 0 bases, in that order; junction bases with no gene match: 4. The CDR3 is 16 residues long. CDR1 and CDR2 from the germline V gene are MNHEY and SMNVEV (reference sequence). The CDR3 DNA is TGTGCCAGCAGTTTATCGCCGGGGGGGAGCTCCTACGAGCAGTACTTC. Protein sequence: CASSLSPGGSSYEQYF.

The chain recombines TRBV7-8 with TRBJ1-3; perhaps TRBD1 as D (5 bases). Trimming removed 5 bases from V and 4 bases from J, with 18 bases in between. This CDR3 is 16 amino acids long. The germline V gene encodes CDR1 SGHVS and CDR2 FQNEAQ. This CDR3 is CASSLTVSRTGNTIYF. The CDR3 nucleotides read TGTGCCAGCAGCCTAACAGTTTCCAGGACAGGAAACACCATATATTTT.

The chain carries TRBV11-2 and TRBJ1-6; TRBD1 matches 11 bases. The CDR3 runs 17 residues. Germline CDR1 SGHAT, CDR2 FQNNGV. The V segment lost 6 bases and the J segment 10 bases; nucleotides outside the gene matches: 14. The CDR3 region is CASSTYIGTGGRSPLHF. CDR3 DNA: TGTGCCAGCAGTACTTATATCGGGACAGGGGGGAGATCACCCCTCCACTTT.

This clone was found a few times. The chain employs TRBV4-1 and TRBJ2-7; D is unclear. The CDR3 spans 14 residues. CDR1 and CDR2 from the germline V gene are MGHRA and YSYEKL. V dropped 5 bases and J dropped 6 bases, with 17 bases sitting between them. The CDR3 spells CASSAHISTGEQYV. CDR3 DNA: TGCGCCAGCAGCGCACATATATCCACCGGCGAGCAGTACGTC.

The rearrangement uses TRBV14 and TRBJ1-5; D not resolved. The germline V gene has CDR1 SGHDN and CDR2 FVKESK. This CDR3 is built from 13 residues. V dropped 2 bases and J dropped 6 bases, with 8 bases sitting between them. The DNA for the CDR3 is TGTGCCAGCAGCCAAAACGAAGGTCAGCCCCAGCATTTT. It codes for CASSQNEGQPQHF. The full variable domain, completed using reference TRBV14 and TRBJ1-5, is EAGVTQFPSHSVIEKGQTVTLRCDPISGHDNLYWYRRVMGKEIKFLLHFVKESKQDESGMPNNRFLAERTGGTYSTLKVQPAELEDSGVYFCASSQNEGQPQHFGDGTRLSIL.

Turning to this clone: A read error may produce the germline difference seen at one junction end. The rearrangement uses TRBV5-4 and TRBJ2-3; D possibly corresponds to TRBD1 (6 bases). In germline, CDR1 is SGHNT, CDR2 YYREEE (reference sequence). The CDR3 covers 13 residues. The CDR3 nucleotides read TGTGCCAACAGCAGGGGTGCGACAGATACGCAGTATTTT. This codes for CANSRGATDTQYF.

V and J are TRBV29-1 and TRBJ1-2, with D unresolved. CDR1 and CDR2 from the germline V gene are SQVTM and ANQGSEA. Between the trimmed V and J ends, which lost 6 bases and 0 bases, there was a span of 8 bases. The CDR3 extends over 12 amino acids. The DNA for the CDR3 is TGCAGCGTGCTGACACCTAACTATGGCTACACCTTC. Its protein product is CSVLTPNYGYTF.

This chain uses TRBV29-1 with TRBJ1-1; D call uncertain. This CDR3 contains 14 residues. CDR1 and CDR2 (germline): SQVTM, ANQGSEA. The V end lost 5 bases, the J end lost 1 base, and 14 bases lay between the germline ends. CDR3 coding DNA: TGCAGCGTTTCGGGCAGATTGAAGAACACTGAAGCTTTCTTT. Translation: CSVSGRLKNTEAFF.

This chain joins TRBV5-4 and TRBJ1-2, with 8 bases fitting TRBD1. After removal of 4 bases from V and 7 bases from J, the junction contained 9 bases not matched to a gene. This CDR3 has 14 amino acids. Germline assignment: CDR1 SGHNT and CDR2 YYREEE (reference sequence). CDR3 nucleotide sequence: TGTGCCAGCAGCCAACCGTCGGACAGGGCTGGCTACACCTTC. Translating it yields CASSQPSDRAGYTF.

This rearrangement joins TRBV15 to TRBJ2-1; 9 bases agree with TRBD1. J was trimmed by 8 bases and V by 11 bases; bases with no gene match: 13. The CDR3 totals 14 residues. The germline V gene encodes CDR1 LNHNV and CDR2 YYDKDF (reference sequence). Here the CDR3 reads CASTPGQGRDEQFF. CDR3 nucleotides: TGTGCCTCGACGCCGGGACAGGGAAGAGATGAGCAGTTCTTC.

This chain connects TRBV4-1 to TRBJ2-1; 10 bases are shared with TRBD1. V lost 4 bases and J lost 4; bases outside the gene matches: 4. This CDR3 is built from 15 residues. From germline, CDR1 is MGHRA and CDR2 YSYEKL. In DNA form, the CDR3 reads TGCGCCAGCAGCCGGACAGGGGGAAAATACAATGAGCAGTTCTTC. Translation gives CASSRTGGKYNEQFF.

This clone came up once. The genes are TRBV6-6 and TRBJ2-2, with D possibly TRBD1 on 6 matching bases. Germline loops: CDR1 MNHNY, CDR2 SVGAGI (reference sequence). Trimming pared 4 bases from V and 4 bases from J, leaving 16 bases between. The CDR3 has 16 amino acids. In DNA form, the CDR3 reads TGTGCCAGCAGTTCCACCACAGGGATATCCACCGGGGAGCTGTTTTTT. It specifies CASSSTTGISTGELFF.

This clone was detected once. This chain uses TRBV11-2 with TRBJ1-6; possible D gene TRBD1, 6 bases. CDR1 and CDR2 (germline): SGHAT, FQNNGV. The CDR3 spans 15 residues. Trimming took off 0 bases at V and 9 bases at J, with 12 bases between the two ends. CDR3: CASSLDPGVFSPLHF. DNA for the CDR3: TGTGCCAGCAGCTTAGATCCAGGGGTTTTTTCACCCCTCCACTTT.

V usage is TRBV5-8 and J usage is TRBJ2-3; 12 nucleotides agree with TRBD2. The CDR3 sequence is 16 residues long. The V and J ends lost 3 bases and 7 bases, in that order; junction bases with no gene match: 9. Per germline, CDR1 SGHTS and CDR2 YDEGEE. As DNA, the CDR3 is TGTGCCAGCAGCTGGAAACTAGCGGGGGGCCGTTATACGCAGTATTTT. This encodes CASSWKLAGGRYTQYF. The variable domain in full, completed from reference TRBV5-8 and TRBJ2-3, reads EAGVTQSPTHLIKTRGQQATLRCSPISGHTSVYWYQQALGLGLQFLLWYDEGEERNRGNFPPRFSGRQFPNYSSELNVNALELEDSALYLCASSWKLAGGRYTQYFGPGTRLTVL.

The V gene is TRBV27, the J gene TRBJ1-2; TRBD1 matches at 9 bases. Per the germline V gene, CDR1 is MNHEY and CDR2 is SMNVEV (reference sequence). The CDR3 has 15 residues. J gave up 1 base and V 3 bases, and 3 bases lay outside the gene matches. Written as DNA, the CDR3 is TGTGCCAGCAGTTTTGGGACAGGGAGTAACTATGGCTACACCTTC. Translating gives CASSFGTGSNYGYTF.

The chain is built from TRBV7-9 and TRBJ2-3; 9 positions match TRBD1. The V gene's germline CDR1 is SEHNR and CDR2 FQNEAQ (reference sequence). V was clipped by 4 bases and J by 2 bases; unmatched bases: 10. The CDR3 loop spans 17 amino acids. The CDR3 region has the DNA TGTGCCAGCAGCTCAAACCGCCGGGACAGGGCCACAGATACGCAGTATTTT. Protein: CASSSNRRDRATDTQYF.

The V gene is TRBV29-1, the J gene TRBJ1-1; no clear D gene. Germline CDR1 SQVTM, CDR2 ANQGSEA. Trimming took 5 bases from V and 0 from J, leaving 7 bases between them. There are 12 residues in the CDR3. The CDR3: CSVHKVNTEAFF. The CDR3 region has the DNA TGCAGCGTTCATAAGGTGAACACTGAAGCTTTCTTT.

V is TRBV27 and J is TRBJ2-5, with 10 nucleotides matching TRBD1. This CDR3 spans 16 amino acids. Trimming at V came to 4 bases and at J to 4 bases, leaving 9 bases not matched to a gene. CDR1 and CDR2 from the germline V gene are MNHEY and SMNVEV (reference sequence). The DNA for the CDR3 is TGTGCCAGCAGTTACTCCGGGACAGGGGATGGAGAGACCCAGTACTTC. Its translation: CASSYSGTGDGETQYF.

The DNA of the CDR3 is TGCGCCAGCAGCTTGGAGGGCGGACTCTCTGGAAACACCATATATTTT. Its protein product is CASSLEGGLSGNTIYF. The rearrangement links TRBV5-1 to TRBJ1-3; D is ambiguous. Germline assignment: CDR1 SGHRS and CDR2 YFSETQ. The length of the CDR3 is 16 residues. Trimming pared 0 bases from V and 0 bases from J, leaving 10 bases between.

The chain has TRBV7-8 and TRBJ1-6; D call uncertain. The CDR3 runs to 17 residues. V was cut by 1 base and J by 7 bases, with 17 bases left in between. CDR1 is SGHVS and CDR2 is FQNEAQ in the germline V gene. The DNA of the CDR3 is TGTGCCAGCAGCTTAGGCGCATCCGTAAACCTAAATTCACCCCTCCACTTT. This encodes CASSLGASVNLNSPLHF.

J is TRBJ2-7 and V is TRBV14, with 11 bases aligning to TRBD2. The CDR3 is 15 amino acids. Per the germline V gene, CDR1 is SGHDN and CDR2 is FVKESK. Trimming removed 3 bases from V and 6 bases from J; junction bases left unmatched: 7. As DNA, the CDR3 is TGTGCCAGCAGCCAGAATCTCGGGACTAGCGGCGAGCAGTACTTC. It specifies CASSQNLGTSGEQYF.